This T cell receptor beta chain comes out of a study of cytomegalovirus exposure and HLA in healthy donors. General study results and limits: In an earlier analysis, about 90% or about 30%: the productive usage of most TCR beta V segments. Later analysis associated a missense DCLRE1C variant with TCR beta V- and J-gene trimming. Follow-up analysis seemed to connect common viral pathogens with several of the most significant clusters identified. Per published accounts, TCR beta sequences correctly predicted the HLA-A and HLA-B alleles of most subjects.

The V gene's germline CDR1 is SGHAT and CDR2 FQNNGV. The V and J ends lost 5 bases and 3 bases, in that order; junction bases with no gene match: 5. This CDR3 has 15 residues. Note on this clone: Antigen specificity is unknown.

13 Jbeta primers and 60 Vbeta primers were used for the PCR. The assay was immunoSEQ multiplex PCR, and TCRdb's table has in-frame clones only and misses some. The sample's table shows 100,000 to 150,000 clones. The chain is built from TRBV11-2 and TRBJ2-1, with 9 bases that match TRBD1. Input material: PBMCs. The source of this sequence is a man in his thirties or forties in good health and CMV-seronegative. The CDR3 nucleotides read TGTGCCAGCAGCCGCGGGACAGGGAACTACAATGAGCAGTTCTTC. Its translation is CASSRGTGNYNEQFF.